The 20 T cell receptor beta chains in this list originate from one sample, sequenced in a study of shared clonotypes between healthy human individuals. CD45RO-negative, CCR7-positively selected cells formed the naive CD8 fraction, excluding terminally differentiated effector memory CD45RA+ cells. Generated by immunoSEQ multiplex PCR, the TCRdb table keeps only in-frame clones and is missing some. The sample has 750,000 to 1,000,000 clones, 80% to 95% seen once. Source material: naive CD8+ T cells sorted from blood. The receptor source for this set is a man younger than 40 in good health.

The rearrangement uses TRBV9 and TRBJ2-1, with 10 nucleotides matching TRBD1. The CDR3 length is 16 residues. V lost 5 bases and J lost 5; bases outside the gene matches: 10. Looked up from germline, CDR1 is SGDLS and CDR2 is YYNGEE. The CDR3 is CASSVNRDRGHNEQFF. Written as DNA, the CDR3 is TGTGCCAGCAGTGTAAACCGGGACAGGGGTCACAATGAGCAGTTCTTC.

The chain recombines TRBV7-9 with TRBJ1-2; D unresolved. V gave up 6 bases and J gave up 6 bases, with 11 bases separating them. This CDR3 is 12 amino acids long. CDR1 SEHNR and CDR2 FQNEAQ come from the germline V gene (reference sequence). The CDR3 DNA reads TGTGCCAGCAGACGGACCGAAGATGGCTACACCTTC. Translation: CASRRTEDGYTF.

The chain employs TRBV19 and TRBJ2-7; a possible D gene is TRBD1 (6 bases). Deletions cut 3 bases from V and 0 bases from J, with 15 bases between. CDR1 and CDR2 from the germline V gene are LNHDA and SQIVND (reference sequence). The CDR3 extends over 16 amino acids. In DNA form, the CDR3 reads TGTGCCAGTAGTATTCTCGCAGGACAGAGCTCCTACGAGCAGTACTTC. Translation gives CASSILAGQSSYEQYF.

This sequence joins TRBV29-1 and TRBJ2-3; D remains unclear. This CDR3 has 10 amino acids. The V gene's germline CDR1 is SQVTM and CDR2 ANQGSEA. The V end was cut by 7 bases, the J end by 4 bases, with 6 bases between. CDR3 region: CSARSDTQYF. DNA of the CDR3: TGCAGCGCAAGATCAGATACGCAGTATTTT.

The chain combines TRBV6-1 with TRBJ2-3; 7 bases agree with TRBD2. The junction had 7 bases not matched to a gene; V was cut back by 3 bases and J by 1 base. There are 16 residues in the CDR3. Germline values: CDR1 MNHNS, CDR2 SASEGT. This chain's CDR3 is CASSEEWGGGTDTQYF. As DNA, the CDR3 is TGTGCCAGCAGTGAGGAGTGGGGGGGTGGCACAGATACGCAGTATTTT.

The chain combines TRBV5-4 with TRBJ2-5; unclear D gene. The CDR3 runs to 13 residues. CDR1 SGHNT and CDR2 YYREEE come from the germline V gene (reference sequence). V was trimmed by 1 base and J by 2 bases, leaving 6 bases between them. The CDR3 region has the DNA TGTGCCAGCAGCTTGTGGCAGCAAGAGACCCAGTACTTC. Amino acids: CASSLWQQETQYF.

The V call is TRBV28, the J call TRBJ2-7; no clear D. The germline V gene encodes CDR1 MDHEN and CDR2 SYDVKM. With 6 bases removed from V and 3 bases from J, the gap between germline ends came to 6 bases. This CDR3 contains 11 residues. CDR3 protein: CASSHGYEQYF. The CDR3 bases are TGTGCCAGCAGCCACGGCTACGAGCAGTACTTC. Drawing the rest from reference TRBV28 and TRBJ2-7, the complete variable domain is DVKVTQSSRYLVKRTGEKVFLECVQDMDHENMFWYRQDPGLGLRLIYFSYDVKMKEKGDIPEGYSVSREKKERFSLILESASTNQTSMYLCASSHGYEQYFGPGTRLTVT.

The chain joins TRBV6-6 to TRBJ1-5, with 8 bases identical to TRBD1. The V gene end was trimmed by 11 bases and the J gene end by 6 bases; junction bases not matched to a gene: 6. There are 12 residues in the CDR3. Germline V gene lookup returns CDR1 MNHNY and CDR2 SVGAGI (reference sequence). CDR3 amino acids: CAGQGAGQPQHF. The CDR3 nucleotides read TGTGCCGGTCAGGGGGCGGGTCAGCCCCAGCATTTT.

Comment on this clone: Other DNA sequences from this sample encode an identical CDR3 as well. This chain connects TRBV5-1 to TRBJ1-4; unclear D gene. Germline loops: CDR1 SGHRS, CDR2 YFSETQ. The CDR3 loop spans 11 amino acids. The V and J ends lost 2 bases and 7 bases respectively, with 3 bases between them. The CDR3: CASSLGEKLFF. The DNA of the CDR3 is TGCGCCAGCAGCTTAGGTGAAAAACTGTTTTTT.

This clone is a singleton in its sample. The V call is TRBV29-1, the J call TRBJ2-7; maybe TRBD1 (6 bases). Germline V gene data show CDR1 as SQVTM and CDR2 as ANQGSEA. Trimming pared 6 bases from V and 5 bases from J, leaving 23 bases between. CDR3 length: 15 residues. The CDR3: CSVTFVQGILDEQYF. The CDR3 DNA reads TGCAGCGTGACCTTTGTGCAGGGGATATTGGACGAGCAGTACTTC.

The genes are TRBV11-2 and TRBJ1-5; possibly TRBD1 for D (6 bases). There are 15 residues in the CDR3. The V and J ends lost 5 bases and 3 bases respectively, with 14 bases between them. Germline V gene lookup returns CDR1 SGHAT and CDR2 FQNNGV. CDR3 in amino acids: CASSHNRAVNQPQHF. CDR3 coding DNA: TGTGCCAGCAGCCACAACAGGGCGGTCAATCAGCCCCAGCATTTT. The whole variable domain, filled in from reference TRBV11-2 and TRBJ1-5, reads EAGVAQSPRYKIIEKRQSVAFWCNPISGHATLYWYQQILGQGPKLLIQFQNNGVVDDSQLPKDRFSAERLKGVDSTLKIQPAKLEDSAVYLCASSHNRAVNQPQHFGDGTRLSIL.

This chain uses TRBV7-9 with TRBJ1-2, with 7 bases fitting TRBD1. The CDR3 covers 15 residues. V lost 5 bases and J lost 2; bases outside the gene matches: 8. Per germline, CDR1 SEHNR and CDR2 FQNEAQ (reference sequence). CDR3 in DNA: TGTGCCAGCAGCACCGGACAGGTCTTGAACTATGGCTACACCTTC. Its translation is CASSTGQVLNYGYTF.

This chain connects TRBV9 to TRBJ2-3; D might be TRBD2 (6 bases). The CDR3 length is 14 residues. Per germline, CDR1 SGDLS and CDR2 YYNGEE. Trimming cost V 0 bases and J 8 bases, with 13 bases left between them. The CDR3 DNA sequence: TGTGCCAGCAGCGTAGGACTAGGGACTGTTACGCAGTATTTT. Translating it yields CASSVGLGTVTQYF.

V and J are TRBV6-5 and TRBJ2-7; 7 bases agree with TRBD1. Trimming removed 4 bases from V and 0 bases from J; junction bases left unmatched: 3. This CDR3 is built from 14 residues. Germline CDR1 MNHEY, CDR2 SVGAGI. CDR3 loop: CASSLTGTSYEQYF. Here the CDR3 DNA reads TGTGCCAGCAGTTTGACAGGGACCTCCTACGAGCAGTACTTC.

This chain connects TRBV5-1 to TRBJ2-1; 10 bases line up with TRBD2. Germline V gives CDR1 SGHRS, CDR2 YFSETQ. V trimming: 4 bases; J trimming: 5 bases; junction bases outside the gene matches: 9. The CDR3 extends over 16 amino acids. CDR3 sequence (DNA): TGCGCCAGCAGCCTCAGCCTAGCGGGGGCAGACAATGAGCAGTTCTTC. It translates to CASSLSLAGADNEQFF.

The CDR3 is CAGRGPYTGELFF. CDR3 nucleotide sequence: TGTGCCGGGAGGGGCCCTTACACCGGGGAGCTGTTTTTT. The rearrangement links TRBV19 to TRBJ2-2; 7 nucleotides line up with TRBD2. V lost 11 bases and J lost 3; bases outside the gene matches: 6. Looked up from germline, CDR1 is LNHDA and CDR2 is SQIVND (reference sequence). This CDR3 has 13 residues.

Comments on this clone: One end of the junction fails to match germline, which may point to a read error. The chain couples TRBV7-9 to TRBJ2-3; D may be TRBD2 (5 bases). CDR1 SEHNR and CDR2 FQNEAQ come from the germline V gene (reference sequence). The CDR3 has 13 residues. In DNA, the CDR3 is TGTGCCAGCAGCCCCACTTCGGGAAAGTCTGTGAATTTT. Translated, it gives CASSPTSGKSVNF.

This chain connects TRBV5-6 to TRBJ2-1; 9 nucleotides align to TRBD1. The germline gives CDR1 SGHDT, CDR2 YYEEEE. The CDR3 length is 15 residues. V lost 2 bases, J lost 4 bases, and 4 bases stayed unmatched. The CDR3 region has the DNA TGTGCCAGCAGCTTCGGGACAGGGCTATACAATGAGCAGTTCTTC. This gives the protein CASSFGTGLYNEQFF.

V usage is TRBV7-6 and J usage is TRBJ2-7, with 8 bases matching TRBD1. V lost 7 bases to trimming and J lost 5 bases; unmatched junction nucleotides: 10. CDR1 SGHVS and CDR2 FNYEAQ come from the germline V gene. This CDR3 comprises 14 residues. CDR3 sequence reads: CASTPKTGDDEQYF. The CDR3, as DNA: TGTGCCAGCACCCCAAAGACAGGGGATGACGAGCAGTACTTC.

This clone was seen once. The rearrangement links TRBV6-6 to TRBJ2-7; 10 bases match TRBD2. From germline, CDR1 is MNHNY and CDR2 SVGAGI (reference sequence). The CDR3 loop spans 14 amino acids. The V segment lost 6 bases and the J segment 2 bases; nucleotides outside the gene matches: 4. CDR3 sequence: CASRNSGRTYEQYF. The CDR3 DNA is TGTGCCAGCAGGAATAGCGGGAGGACCTACGAGCAGTACTTC.